This T cell receptor beta chain comes out of a study of blood T cell repertoires in COVID-19. The wider study: COVID-19 samples collected from the United States, Italy and Spain covered acute and convalescent phases.

There are 13 residues in the CDR3. The trim removed 0 bases at V and 6 bases at J, leaving 2 bases unmatched. Germline CDR1 is GTSNPN and CDR2 is SVGIG (reference sequence). This table comes from immunoSEQ multiplex PCR, and its TCRdb copy is limited to in-frame clones, with some not included. The sample lists just over 650,000 clones, 75% to 90% occurring once. V is TRBV30 and J is TRBJ2-7; 10 nucleotides align to TRBD1. The source of this sequence is a woman under 30 with acute or convalescent COVID-19. The sample taken for sequencing was peripheral blood. DNA for the CDR3: TGTGCCTGGAGTGTCGGGACAGGGGCCGAGCAGTACTTC. This sequence encodes CAWSVGTGAEQYF.